The clone carrying this T cell receptor (beta chain) occurred many times. What it binds is unknown. The CDR3 covers 16 residues. V was pared by 5 bases and J by 1 base, with 17 bases between. From germline, CDR1 is SGHVS and CDR2 FQNEAQ. The sample comes from a study of early T cells in non-severe SARS-CoV-2 infection. Molecules of cDNA were individually given unique molecular identifiers that were attached to them. TCRdb called the 5' RACE reads again in MiXCR, with one record for every CDR3 protein. The table has tens of thousands of distinct CDR3 sequences, about 10% seen once; the top ten hold approximately 4.1%. The study, taken as a whole, reports: The study's VDJdb matching favored anti-spike CD8 responses and missed private and CD4 specificities.

This receptor was taken from an adult who was a healthcare worker with PCR-confirmed SARS-CoV-2 infection or an uninfected control (not recorded which). The chain carries TRBV7-8 and TRBJ1-1; D is unclear. Specimen: whole blood. CDR3 in amino acids: CASSPEVDRANTEAFF. DNA for the CDR3: TGTGCCAGCAGCCCCGAGGTGGACCGAGCGAACACTGAAGCTTTCTTT. The full variable domain, its missing parts supplied by reference TRBV7-8 and TRBJ1-1, is GAGVSQSPRYKVAKRGQDVALRCDPISGHVSLFWYQQALGQGPEFLTYFQNEAQLDKSGLPSDRFFAERPEGSVSTLKIQRTQQEDSAVYLCASSPEVDRANTEAFFGQGTRLTVV.